This T cell receptor beta chain emerged from a study of chemoradiotherapy in HPV16-positive cancers. General observations from the study: Better recurrence-free survival went with HPV-responsive T-cell expansion in HPV16-positive patients.

Repertoires were sampled repeatedly during chemoradiotherapy. The CDR3 totals 15 residues. V shed 7 bases and J 4 bases; nucleotides not matched to a gene: 7. Germline assignment: CDR1 SNHLY and CDR2 FYNNEI. The method was immunoSEQ multiplex PCR; TCRdb's version includes in-frame clones alone and lacks a portion of them. The sample shows about 29,000 clones, 91% of them seen only once. Concerning this clone itself: Its cognate antigen is unknown.

The genes are TRBV2 and TRBJ1-3, with 10 bases matching TRBD1. This receptor was identified in a human donor with HPV-associated anogenital cancer. The specimen comprised blood, sampled from a patient who underwent chemoradiotherapy. The CDR3 DNA follows: TGTGCCAGCATCCGGGACAGGGGTGCCGGAAACACCATATATTTT. Its translation: CASIRDRGAGNTIYF.